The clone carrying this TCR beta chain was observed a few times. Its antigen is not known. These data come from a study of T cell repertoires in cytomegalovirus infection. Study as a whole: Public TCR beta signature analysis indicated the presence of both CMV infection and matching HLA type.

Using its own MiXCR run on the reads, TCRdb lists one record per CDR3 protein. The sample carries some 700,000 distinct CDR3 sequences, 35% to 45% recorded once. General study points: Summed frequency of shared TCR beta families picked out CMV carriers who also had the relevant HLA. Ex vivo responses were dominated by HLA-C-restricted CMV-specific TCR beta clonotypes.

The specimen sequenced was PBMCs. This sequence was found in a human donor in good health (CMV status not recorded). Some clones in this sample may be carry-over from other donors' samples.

CDR3 coding DNA: TGCAGTGCTAGGAGCAGGGGGCAGTCACCCCTCCACTTT. It codes for CSARSRGQSPLHF. This sequence joins TRBV20-1 and TRBJ1-6; 8 bases match TRBD1. The V gene's germline CDR1 is DFQATT and CDR2 SNEGSKA (reference sequence). The CDR3 extends over 13 amino acids. The V segment lost 3 bases and the J segment 10 bases; nucleotides outside the gene matches: 5.